This T cell receptor (beta chain) is from a study of shared clonotypes between healthy human individuals. Profiling relied on immunoSEQ multiplex PCR, and the TCRdb table lists in-frame clones only, not all of them. This table holds 2.3 million or so clones, 80% to 95% found once. This CDR3 region has 14 residues. Germline CDR1 is SNHLY and CDR2 is FYNNEI. The ends were cut back, 6 bases at V and 4 bases at J, with 15 bases in the middle. This clonotype was obtained from a man younger than 35 in good health. Some clones in this sample may be carry-over from other donors' samples. The sample consisted of naive CD4+ T cells from PBMCs. Stated subset: CD45RA+ positively selected. The rearrangement uses TRBV2 and TRBJ2-5; the D call may be TRBD1 or TRBD2 (5 bases each). The CDR3 is CASRWDPALETQYF. The CDR3 nucleotides are TGTGCCAGCAGGTGGGACCCTGCTTTAGAGACCCAGTACTTC.